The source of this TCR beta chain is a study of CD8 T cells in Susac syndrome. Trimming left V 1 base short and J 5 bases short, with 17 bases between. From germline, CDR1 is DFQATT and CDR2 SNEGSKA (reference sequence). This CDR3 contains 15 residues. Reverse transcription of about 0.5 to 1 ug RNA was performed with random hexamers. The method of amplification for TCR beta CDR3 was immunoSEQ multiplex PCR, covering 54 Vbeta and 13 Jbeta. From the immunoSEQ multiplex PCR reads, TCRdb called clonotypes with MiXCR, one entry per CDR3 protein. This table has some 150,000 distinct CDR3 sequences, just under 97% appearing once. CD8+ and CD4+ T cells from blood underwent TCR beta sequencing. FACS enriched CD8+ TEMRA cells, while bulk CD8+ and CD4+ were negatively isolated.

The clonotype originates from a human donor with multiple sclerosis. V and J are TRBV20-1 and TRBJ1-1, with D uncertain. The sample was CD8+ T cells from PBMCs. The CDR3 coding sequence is TGCAGTGCTAGAGGCGGAGTAGGATGGGAGACTGAAGCTTTCTTT. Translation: CSARGGVGWETEAFF.